Following are 27 T cell receptor beta chains from one sample sequenced in a study of cytomegalovirus exposure and HLA in healthy donors. The PCR made use of 60 Vbeta and 13 Jbeta primers. The table came from immunoSEQ multiplex PCR; TCRdb's copy has only in-frame clones and leaves some out. The sample records about 230,000 clones, approximately 84% being singletons. Sequences were obtained from PBMCs. These receptors came from a woman in her thirties or forties in good health and CMV-seronegative.

Here the CDR3 reads CASSLHPGTGMNTEAFF. The CDR3 DNA is TGTGCCAGCAGCTTACACCCCGGGACAGGGATGAACACTGAAGCTTTCTTT. This chain joins TRBV7-2 and TRBJ1-1, with TRBD1 matching 9 bases. The trim removed 2 bases at V and 0 bases at J, leaving 7 bases unmatched. CDR3 length: 17 amino acids. Germline-derived CDR1 and CDR2 are SGHTA and FQGNSA.

V and J are TRBV11-2 and TRBJ2-7, with a tentative D call TRBD1 (6 bases). Germline V CDR1 and CDR2: SGHAT, FQNNGV. The CDR3 spans 13 residues. The V and J ends lost 1 base and 5 bases respectively, with 9 bases between them. This CDR3 reads CASSLAGANEQYF. Written as DNA, the CDR3 is TGTGCCAGCAGCTTAGCAGGGGCTAACGAGCAGTACTTC.

This CDR3 is CASSSPRDTSYEQYF. The DNA of the CDR3 is TGTGCCAGCAGTTCACCCCGGGACACCTCCTACGAGCAGTACTTC. V and J are TRBV28 and TRBJ2-7; perhaps TRBD1 as D (6 bases). The CDR3 is 15 amino acids. The V gene's germline CDR1 is MDHEN and CDR2 SYDVKM. Deletions cut 4 bases from V and 0 bases from J, with 13 bases between.

The genes are TRBV6-1 and TRBJ2-5; TRBD2 might be the D (5 bases). Between the trimmed V and J ends, which lost 0 bases and 2 bases, there was a span of 13 bases. The CDR3 contains 16 residues. Germline V lookup: CDR1 MNHNS, CDR2 SASEGT. CDR3 nucleotide sequence: TGTGCCAGCAGTGAAGCGCCGGGGTTTGTACAAGAGACCCAGTACTTC. It codes for CASSEAPGFVQETQYF.

The chain couples TRBV7-9 to TRBJ1-1; 9 bases fit TRBD1. The CDR3 extends over 14 amino acids. The germline V gene has CDR1 SEHNR and CDR2 FQNEAQ (reference sequence). Unmatched junction bases numbered 1, after V lost 4 bases and J lost 1 base. Here the CDR3 reads CASSSGQGNTEAFF. Written as DNA, the CDR3 is TGTGCCAGCAGCTCGGGACAGGGGAACACTGAAGCTTTCTTT.

The chain is built from TRBV2 and TRBJ1-3; maybe TRBD1 (6 bases). CDR3 length: 17 residues. Germline V gene data show CDR1 as SNHLY and CDR2 as FYNNEI. Trimming shortened V by 6 bases and J by 0 bases, and 18 bases separated the two germline ends. CDR3 nucleotides: TGTGCCAGCAGGGATCCGACAGGAGCCCTCTCTGGAAACACCATATATTTT. It codes for CASRDPTGALSGNTIYF.

V gene TRBV10-3 combines with J gene TRBJ2-5; TRBD2 matches at 11 bases. The CDR3 has 15 residues. After removal of 4 bases from V and 5 bases from J, the junction contained 6 bases not matched to a gene. Germline V gene data show CDR1 as ENHRY and CDR2 as SYGVKD. The CDR3 DNA follows: TGTGCCATCAGTGTTTCTAGCGGGGGGCAGGAGACCCAGTACTTC. This sequence encodes CAISVSSGGQETQYF.

V and J are TRBV6-4 and TRBJ1-1, with D maybe TRBD1 (6 bases). Per the germline V gene, CDR1 is MRHNA and CDR2 is SNTAGT. V was clipped by 3 bases and J by 5 bases, with 10 bases between them. CDR3 length: 13 residues. In DNA, the CDR3 is TGTGCCAGCAGTGAAGCCAGGGGAACTGAAGCTTTCTTT. Translating it yields CASSEARGTEAFF.

V and J are TRBV5-8 and TRBJ1-2; maybe TRBD1 (5 bases). The germline V gene encodes CDR1 SGHTS and CDR2 YDEGEE. The CDR3 is 12 amino acids. Trimming shortened V by 0 bases and J by 6 bases, and 6 bases separated the two germline ends. The CDR3 sequence: CASSLDRHGYTF. CDR3 bases: TGTGCCAGCAGCTTGGACAGGCATGGCTACACCTTC.

This clone was seen once. This rearrangement joins TRBV5-1 to TRBJ2-7; the D gene is possibly TRBD1 (6 bases). Germline V gene data show CDR1 as SGHRS and CDR2 as YFSETQ. Trimming took 3 bases from V and 3 from J, leaving 16 bases between them. The CDR3 runs to 15 residues. This CDR3 reads CASSYGTQEGYEQYF. For the CDR3, the DNA is TGCGCCAGCAGCTACGGGACACAGGAAGGCTACGAGCAGTACTTC. Filled out from reference TRBV5-1 and TRBJ2-7, the complete variable domain reads KAGVTQTPRYLIKTRGQQVTLSCSPISGHRSVSWYQQTPGQGLQFLFEYFSETQRNKGNFPGRFSGRQFSNSRSEMNVSTLELGDSALYLCASSYGTQEGYEQYFGPGTRLTVT.

This clone was detected a few times. The chain is built from TRBV10-3 and TRBJ1-1, with 7 nucleotides matching TRBD1. Per the germline V gene, CDR1 is ENHRY and CDR2 is SYGVKD. Trimming removed 5 bases from V and 4 bases from J; junction bases left unmatched: 7. The CDR3 sequence is 14 residues long. CDR3 sequence: CAISRDSLGTEAFF. The CDR3 DNA reads as TGTGCCATCAGTAGGGACAGCTTAGGCACTGAAGCTTTCTTT.

This clone was counted a few times. For the CDR3, the DNA is TGTGCCAGTAGTATAACAGGATCACGCTACGAGCAGTACTTC. It encodes CASSITGSRYEQYF. The chain employs TRBV19 and TRBJ2-7; possibly TRBD1 for D (5 bases). The CDR3 totals 14 residues. Germline V gene lookup returns CDR1 LNHDA and CDR2 SQIVND (reference sequence). The germline V and J ends were trimmed by 2 bases and 3 bases, with 11 bases remaining between them.

This chain links TRBV7-3 with TRBJ1-1, with D tentatively TRBD1 (5 bases). V lost 1 base and J 1 base, leaving 7 bases between the germline ends. CDR1 is SGHTA, CDR2 FQGTGA, per germline. The CDR3 is 14 amino acids. CDR3 region: CASSLRGRNTEAFF. The DNA of the CDR3 is TGTGCCAGCAGCTTAAGGGGCAGGAACACTGAAGCTTTCTTT.

The gene calls are TRBV28 and TRBJ1-2; 8 bases align to TRBD1. CDR3 length: 15 residues. V shed 4 bases, J shed 1 base, and the junction held 5 bases outside the gene matches. The germline V gene encodes CDR1 MDHEN and CDR2 SYDVKM. CDR3 loop: CASSSQGALNYGYTF. The CDR3 region has the DNA TGTGCCAGCAGTTCCCAGGGGGCTCTTAACTATGGCTACACCTTC.

The J gene is TRBJ1-1, the V gene TRBV5-5; the D is unclear. Trimming removed 2 bases at V and 5 bases at J, with 19 bases between. Germline loops: CDR1 SGHKS, CDR2 YYEKEE (reference sequence). CDR3 size: 16 residues. The DNA for the CDR3 is TGTGCCAGCAGCTTAGCCCCGGGAGTCAGATCAACTGAAGCTTTCTTT. Its protein is CASSLAPGVRSTEAFF.

The table lists this clone with a count of one. The J gene is TRBJ2-6, the V gene TRBV11-3; D call uncertain. CDR3 length: 14 amino acids. V lost 1 base, J lost 3 bases, and 4 bases lay in between. The germline V gene has CDR1 SGHNT and CDR2 YENEEA. CDR3 sequence (DNA): TGTGCCAGCAGCTTAGGAGGTGGGGCCAACGTCCTGACTTTC. Translation: CASSLGGGANVLTF.

This clone was counted only a few times. J is TRBJ2-2 and V is TRBV5-6; 9 bases are a match to TRBD1. The J segment lost 5 bases and the V segment lost 4 bases, leaving 9 bases of the junction unmatched. The CDR3 spans 16 residues. Germline V CDR1 and CDR2: SGHDT, YYEEEE. The CDR3 coding sequence is TGTGCCAGCAGCCCCGGACAGGGGTTCTTGACCGGGGAGCTGTTTTTT. Translating gives CASSPGQGFLTGELFF.

This sequence joins TRBV7-2 and TRBJ2-1; 9 bases align to TRBD2. V lost 5 bases to trimming and J lost 4 bases; unmatched junction nucleotides: 9. The CDR3 is 16 amino acids. CDR1 is SGHTA, CDR2 FQGNSA, per germline. For the CDR3, the DNA is TGTGCCAGCAGCCCCCGGAGTAGCGGGGGTTACAATGAGCAGTTCTTC. This gives the protein CASSPRSSGGYNEQFF.

This clone has only one observation. V gene TRBV20-1 combines with J gene TRBJ1-5; D call uncertain. Trimming removed 6 bases at V and 4 bases at J, with 7 bases between. CDR1 is DFQATT, CDR2 SNEGSKA, per germline (reference sequence). This CDR3 contains 11 residues. In DNA form, the CDR3 reads TGCAGTGCCGGGAGGAATCAGCCCCAGCATTTT. This sequence encodes CSAGRNQPQHF.

The V and J genes are TRBV5-1 and TRBJ2-1, with TRBD1 as a possible D gene (6 bases). CDR1 is SGHRS, CDR2 YFSETQ, per germline. Trimming removed 3 bases at V and 5 bases at J, with 12 bases between. This CDR3 region has 14 residues. CDR3 in amino acids: CASSSGQGNNEQFF. The CDR3 DNA reads as TGCGCCAGCAGCTCGGGACAAGGTAACAATGAGCAGTTCTTC.

The chain joins TRBV2 to TRBJ1-1, with 8 bases matching TRBD1. This CDR3 has 14 residues. V shed 3 bases, J shed 4 bases, and the junction held 4 bases outside the gene matches. The germline V gene encodes CDR1 SNHLY and CDR2 FYNNEI. For the CDR3, the DNA is TGTGCCAGCAGTGAGACAGGGGTGGGCACTGAAGCTTTCTTT. This codes for CASSETGVGTEAFF.

The chain joins TRBV10-3 to TRBJ2-3; 9 bases fit TRBD2. The V gene end was trimmed by 7 bases and the J gene end by 2 bases; junction bases not matched to a gene: 4. The CDR3 sequence is 14 residues long. Germline CDR1 ENHRY, CDR2 SYGVKD. The CDR3 sequence: CAITQRGDTDTQYF. In DNA, the CDR3 is TGTGCCATCACCCAGCGGGGGGACACAGATACGCAGTATTTT.

This rearrangement joins TRBV7-2 to TRBJ2-7, with 10 nucleotides matching TRBD2. Germline loops: CDR1 SGHTA, CDR2 FQGNSA. The CDR3 has 19 amino acids. V was pared by 2 bases and J by 4 bases, with 17 bases of the junction left unmatched. The CDR3 DNA reads TGTGCCAGCAGCTTATATCGTTCGCTAGCGGGGGTGATAGTTTACGAGCAGTACTTC. It codes for CASSLYRSLAGVIVYEQYF.

V gene TRBV6-4 combines with J gene TRBJ1-5, with D perhaps matching TRBD1 (6 bases). The V gene lost 4 bases and the J gene lost 0 bases, with 7 bases spanning the gap. CDR3 length: 14 amino acids. Germline lookup yields CDR1 MRHNA and CDR2 SNTAGT. CDR3 loop: CASSVDSSNQPQHF. CDR3 bases: TGTGCCAGCAGTGTGGACAGTAGCAATCAGCCCCAGCATTTT.

The chain uses TRBV6-1 and TRBJ2-7; D is perhaps TRBD1 (6 bases). V was shortened by 3 bases and J by 7 bases, with 16 bases between the two germline ends. This CDR3 comprises 14 residues. Germline V gene lookup returns CDR1 MNHNS and CDR2 SASEGT. CDR3 nucleotides: TGTGCCAGCAGTGACCTACAGGGTAGAGGGGAGCAGTACTTC. Translation gives CASSDLQGRGEQYF.

This clone was observed a single time. This chain uses TRBV9 with TRBJ1-2, with a possible D match to TRBD1 (6 bases). Looked up from germline, CDR1 is SGDLS and CDR2 is YYNGEE. CDR3 length: 15 residues. Trimming left V 1 base short and J 2 bases short, with 12 bases between. CDR3 amino acids: CASSVLDRMNYGYTF. The CDR3 nucleotides read TGTGCCAGCAGCGTACTCGACAGGATGAACTATGGCTACACCTTC.

The chain carries TRBV7-8 and TRBJ2-6; 8 bases are shared with TRBD2. The V gene end was trimmed by 5 bases and the J gene end by 0 bases; junction bases not matched to a gene: 6. CDR1 and CDR2 (germline): SGHVS, FQNEAQ. The CDR3 has 17 residues. The CDR3 spells CASSPSGGSSGANVLTF. In DNA form, the CDR3 reads TGTGCCAGCAGCCCCTCGGGGGGGAGCTCTGGGGCCAACGTCCTGACTTTC.